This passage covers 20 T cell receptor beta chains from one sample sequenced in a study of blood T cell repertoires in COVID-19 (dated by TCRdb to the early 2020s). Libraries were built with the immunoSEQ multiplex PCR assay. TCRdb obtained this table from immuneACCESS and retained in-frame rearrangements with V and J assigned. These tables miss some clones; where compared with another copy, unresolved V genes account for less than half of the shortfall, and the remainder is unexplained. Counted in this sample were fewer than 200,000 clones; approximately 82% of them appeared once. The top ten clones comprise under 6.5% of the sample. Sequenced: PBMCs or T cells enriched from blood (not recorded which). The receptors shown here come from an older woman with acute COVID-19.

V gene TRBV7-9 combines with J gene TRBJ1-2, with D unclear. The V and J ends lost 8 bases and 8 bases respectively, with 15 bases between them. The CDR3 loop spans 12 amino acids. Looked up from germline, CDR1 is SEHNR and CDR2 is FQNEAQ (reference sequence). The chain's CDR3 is CASARRDSGYTF. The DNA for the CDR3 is TGTGCCAGCGCCCGGAGGGATAGCGGCTACACCTTC. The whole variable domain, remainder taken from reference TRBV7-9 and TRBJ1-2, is DTGVSQNPRHKITKRGQNVTFRCDPISEHNRLYWYRQTLGQGPEFLTYFQNEAQLEKSRLLSDRFSAERPKGSFSTLEIQRTEQGDSAMYLCASARRDSGYTFGSGTRLTVV.

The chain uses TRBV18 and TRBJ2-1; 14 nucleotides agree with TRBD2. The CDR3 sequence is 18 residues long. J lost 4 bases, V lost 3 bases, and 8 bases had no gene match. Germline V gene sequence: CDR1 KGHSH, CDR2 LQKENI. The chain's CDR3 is CASSPGTSGSVRYNEQFF. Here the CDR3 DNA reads TGTGCCAGCTCACCGGGGACTAGCGGGAGTGTTAGGTACAATGAGCAGTTCTTC.

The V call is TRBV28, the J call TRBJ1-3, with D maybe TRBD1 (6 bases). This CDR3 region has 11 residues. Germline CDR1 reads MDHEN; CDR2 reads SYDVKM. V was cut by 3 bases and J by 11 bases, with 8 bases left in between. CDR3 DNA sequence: TGTGCCAGCAGTTTTCAGGGGCCCATATATTTT. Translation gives CASSFQGPIYF.

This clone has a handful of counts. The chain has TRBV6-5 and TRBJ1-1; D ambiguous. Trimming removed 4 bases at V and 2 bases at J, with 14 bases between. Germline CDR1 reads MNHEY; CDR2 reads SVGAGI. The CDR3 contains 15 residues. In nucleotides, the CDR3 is TGTGCCAGCAGTTCGACCATGAGGAGTAACACTGAAGCTTTCTTT. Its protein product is CASSSTMRSNTEAFF.

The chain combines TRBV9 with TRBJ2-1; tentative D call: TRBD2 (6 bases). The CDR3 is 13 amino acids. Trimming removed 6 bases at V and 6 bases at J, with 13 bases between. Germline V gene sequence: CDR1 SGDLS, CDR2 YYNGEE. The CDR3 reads CASIGRDPNEQFF. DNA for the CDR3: TGTGCCAGCATCGGGCGGGATCCCAATGAGCAGTTCTTC.

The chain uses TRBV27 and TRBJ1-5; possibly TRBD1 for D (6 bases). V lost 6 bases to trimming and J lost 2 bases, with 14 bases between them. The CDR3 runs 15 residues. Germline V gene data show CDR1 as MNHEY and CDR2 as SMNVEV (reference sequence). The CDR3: CASSQDRGGNQPQHF. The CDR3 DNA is TGTGCCAGCAGCCAGGACAGAGGAGGCAATCAGCCCCAGCATTTT.

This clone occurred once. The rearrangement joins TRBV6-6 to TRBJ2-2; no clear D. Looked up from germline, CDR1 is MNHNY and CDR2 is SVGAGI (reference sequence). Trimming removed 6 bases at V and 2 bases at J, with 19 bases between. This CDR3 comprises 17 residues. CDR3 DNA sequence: TGTGCCAGCAGACGAAGACTCCTTAAAACTAACACCGGGGAGCTGTTTTTT. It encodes CASRRRLLKTNTGELFF.

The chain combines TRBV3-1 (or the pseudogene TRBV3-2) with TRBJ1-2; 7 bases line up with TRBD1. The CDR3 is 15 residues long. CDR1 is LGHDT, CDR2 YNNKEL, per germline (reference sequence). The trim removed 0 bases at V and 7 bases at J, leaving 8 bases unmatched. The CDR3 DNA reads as TGTGCCAGCAGCCAAGAACAGGGGAGGATGAGTGGCTACACCTTC. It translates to CASSQEQGRMSGYTF.

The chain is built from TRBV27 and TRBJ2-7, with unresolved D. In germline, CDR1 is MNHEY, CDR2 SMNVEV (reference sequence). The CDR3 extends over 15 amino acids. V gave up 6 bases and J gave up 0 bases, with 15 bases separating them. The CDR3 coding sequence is TGTGCCAGCAGCCTCACAGAAGAGAGCTCCTACGAGCAGTACGTC. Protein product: CASSLTEESSYEQYV.

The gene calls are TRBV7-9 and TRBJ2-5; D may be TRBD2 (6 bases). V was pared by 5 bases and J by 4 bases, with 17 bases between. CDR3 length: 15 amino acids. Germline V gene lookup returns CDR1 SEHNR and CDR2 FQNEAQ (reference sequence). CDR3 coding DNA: TGTGCCAGCAGCCCCCGACGGGACTTAGGAGAGACCCAGTACTTC. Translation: CASSPRRDLGETQYF.

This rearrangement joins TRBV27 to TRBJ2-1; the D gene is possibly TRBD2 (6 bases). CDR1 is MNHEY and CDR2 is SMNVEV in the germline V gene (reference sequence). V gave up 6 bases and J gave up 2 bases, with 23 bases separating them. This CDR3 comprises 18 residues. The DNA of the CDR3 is TGTGCCAGCAGGCCCGGGACCACCGACGCGGGGCCCTACAATGAGCAGTTCTTC. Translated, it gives CASRPGTTDAGPYNEQFF.

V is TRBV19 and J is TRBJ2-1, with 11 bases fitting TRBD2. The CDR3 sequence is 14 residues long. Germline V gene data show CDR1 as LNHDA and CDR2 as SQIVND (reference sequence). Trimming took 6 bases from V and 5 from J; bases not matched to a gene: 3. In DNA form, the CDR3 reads TGTGCCAGTAGATTTAGCGGGAGGGACAATGAGCAGTTCTTC. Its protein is CASRFSGRDNEQFF.

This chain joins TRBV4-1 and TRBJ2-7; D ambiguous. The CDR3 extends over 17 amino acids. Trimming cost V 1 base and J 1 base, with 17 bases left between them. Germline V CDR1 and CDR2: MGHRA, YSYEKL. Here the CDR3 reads CASSQGRLLTFSYEQYF. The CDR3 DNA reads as TGCGCCAGCAGCCAAGGGAGACTCCTTACCTTTTCCTACGAGCAGTACTTC.

The CDR3 DNA sequence: TGTGCCAGCAGCCACGGGACAGAGTATGGCTACACCTTC. Its protein product is CASSHGTEYGYTF. The V gene is TRBV5-6, the J gene TRBJ1-2; 7 bases align to TRBD1. The length of the CDR3 is 13 residues. Looked up from germline, CDR1 is SGHDT and CDR2 is YYEEEE. J was trimmed by 5 bases and V by 4 bases; bases with no gene match: 5.

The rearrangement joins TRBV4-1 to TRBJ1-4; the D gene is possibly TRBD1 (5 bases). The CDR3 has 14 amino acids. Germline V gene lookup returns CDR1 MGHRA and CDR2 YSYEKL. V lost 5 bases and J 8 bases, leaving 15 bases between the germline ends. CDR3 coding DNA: TGCGCCAGCAGCTACCCAGGGTTCGAAGAAAAACTGTTTTTT. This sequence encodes CASSYPGFEEKLFF.

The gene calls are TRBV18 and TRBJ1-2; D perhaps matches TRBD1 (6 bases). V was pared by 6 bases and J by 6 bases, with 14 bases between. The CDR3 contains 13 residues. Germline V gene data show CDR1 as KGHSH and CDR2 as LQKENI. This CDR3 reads CASSPGQINGYTF. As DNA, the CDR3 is TGTGCCAGCTCGCCCGGACAGATAAATGGCTACACCTTC.

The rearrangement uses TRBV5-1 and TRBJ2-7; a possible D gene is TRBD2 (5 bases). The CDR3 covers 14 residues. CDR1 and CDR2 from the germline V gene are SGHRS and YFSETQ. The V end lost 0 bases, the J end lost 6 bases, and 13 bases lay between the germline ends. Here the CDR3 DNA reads TGCGCCAGCAGCTTGGCCTCCGCCGGAGGCGAGCAGTACTTC. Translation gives CASSLASAGGEQYF.

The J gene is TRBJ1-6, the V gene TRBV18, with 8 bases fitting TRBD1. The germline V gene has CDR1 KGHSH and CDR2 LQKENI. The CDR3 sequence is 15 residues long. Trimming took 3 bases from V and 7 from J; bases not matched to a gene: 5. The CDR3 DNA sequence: TGTGCCAGCTCACCGACGGGACAGGAAAATTCACCCCTCCACTTT. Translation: CASSPTGQENSPLHF.

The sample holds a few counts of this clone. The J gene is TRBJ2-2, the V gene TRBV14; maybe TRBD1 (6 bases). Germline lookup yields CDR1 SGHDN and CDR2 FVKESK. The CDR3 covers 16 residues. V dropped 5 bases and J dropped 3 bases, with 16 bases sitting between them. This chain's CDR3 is CASSTSSWGHTGELFF. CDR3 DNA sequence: TGTGCCAGCAGCACCTCTAGTTGGGGGCACACCGGGGAGCTGTTTTTT.

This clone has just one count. The DNA of the CDR3 is TGTGCCAGCACCTCGGGACAGGGGAACACCGGGGAGCTGTTTTTT. This sequence encodes CASTSGQGNTGELFF. The chain links TRBV28 to TRBJ2-2; the match to TRBD1 covers 9 bases. The junction had 4 bases not matched to a gene; V was cut back by 7 bases and J by 1 base. Germline CDR1 and CDR2: MDHEN and SYDVKM. The CDR3 covers 15 residues.